What follows describes a single TCR beta chain. Its target is not known. TCRdb reprocessed the RT-PCR reads with MiXCR, giving one entry per CDR3 protein. Altogether under 550,000 distinct CDR3 sequences are present, 7.6% being singletons, with the ten largest covering 10% to 15%. The sample originates from a study of response to subunit inactivated influenza vaccine. Study-wide points: New T cells are recruited in small numbers by each seasonal influenza vaccination, according to the authors' suggestion.

Germline values: CDR1 SNHLY, CDR2 FYNNEI. This CDR3 region has 14 residues. V shed 5 bases and J shed 5 bases, with 16 bases lying between them. This clonotype originated in a man between 50 and 70 years old who received an inactivated influenza vaccine. Sequences were derived from PBMCs from blood, sampled roughly 24 months after vaccination. The chain combines TRBV2 with TRBJ2-7; TRBD1 or TRBD2 may be the D gene (6 bases each). The CDR3 bases are TGTGCCAGCAGTTGGGGGGCGGGTTTAAACGAGCAGTACTTC. It codes for CASSWGAGLNEQYF.